The clone carrying this T cell receptor (beta chain) was recorded once. Germline V gene sequence: CDR1 MNHEY, CDR2 SVGAGI. This CDR3 has 14 residues. V lost 6 bases, J lost 7 bases, and 16 bases lay in between. These data belong to a study of siplizumab effects on memory and regulatory T cells. Some clones are missing from TCRdb's copy, which holds only in-frame ones; the method was immunoSEQ multiplex PCR. The sample has about 52,000 clones, under 98% seen once; the top ten hold 0.64%. Sample: naive CD4+ T cells sorted from blood. The TCR comes from a human donor in good health. The chain carries TRBV6-5 and TRBJ1-5; D is possibly TRBD1 (5 bases). CDR3 sequence (DNA): TGTGCCAGCAGCCGAGGGGTTGGGGAGCAGCCCCAGCATTTT. Protein: CASSRGVGEQPQHF.